This T cell receptor (beta chain) was identified during a study of blood T cell repertoires in COVID-19. The wider study: There were acute and convalescent COVID-19 samples, and they came from the United States, Italy and Spain. In each case, the material was cDNA or gDNA derived from T cells, B-cell-depleted T cells, or PBMCs.

The CDR3 has 18 amino acids. In germline, CDR1 is SSHAT, CDR2 FNYEAQ (reference sequence). V trimming: 6 bases; J trimming: 2 bases; junction bases outside the gene matches: 13. In the authors' workflow: Reference gene primers were amplified, and this amplification served to estimate nucleated cell counts. Libraries were prepared by immunoSEQ multiplex PCR; TCRdb keeps only in-frame clonotypes and omits some of them. V and J calls plus clone size are reproduced from that table; the DNA served to infer D and trimming. The sample has approximately 210,000 clones, around nine tenths seen once. This clone was observed a single time.

The TCR comes from a man aged 40-49 years with acute or convalescent COVID-19. J is TRBJ2-5 and V is TRBV7-7; 12 nucleotides line up with TRBD2. The sample taken for sequencing was peripheral blood. CDR3 protein: CASSRTSGGLQLQETQYF. The CDR3 DNA reads TGTGCCAGCAGTCGAACTAGCGGGGGGCTCCAGCTTCAAGAGACCCAGTACTTC.